This section outlines one T cell receptor beta chain sequence together with its context. V was shortened by 0 bases and J by 1 base, with 7 bases between the two germline ends. Germline CDR1 is SGHKS and CDR2 is YYEKEE (reference sequence). The CDR3 contains 14 residues. The sample belongs to a study of blood T cell repertoires in COVID-19. Overall study: Acute and convalescent COVID-19 samples came from the United States, Italy and Spain. PBMCs, B-cell-depleted T cells, or T cells provided the cDNA or gDNA that made up the material.

Per the original data handling: Nucleated cell counts were estimated from reference gene primer amplification. Here immunoSEQ multiplex PCR was the method, and the copy in TCRdb shows in-frame clones only, minus some. D and trimming were read from the DNA, whereas the V and J calls and clone size are those reported in that table. The table shows tens of thousands of clones, with about 91% occurring only once. The rearrangement links TRBV5-5 to TRBJ2-5; a possible D gene is TRBD1 (5 bases). The sequenced material came from peripheral blood. The receptor comes from a man in his sixties with active COVID-19. DNA for the CDR3: TGTGCCAGCAGCTTGGAGGGGATCCAAGAGACCCAGTACTTC. Its protein product is CASSLEGIQETQYF. The full variable domain, with the rest looked up from reference TRBV5-5 and TRBJ2-5, is DAGVTQSPTHLIKTRGQQVTLRCSPISGHKSVSWYQQVLGQGPQFIFQYYEKEERGRGNFPDRFSARQFPNYSSELNVNALLLGDSALYLCASSLEGIQETQYFGPGTRLLVL.